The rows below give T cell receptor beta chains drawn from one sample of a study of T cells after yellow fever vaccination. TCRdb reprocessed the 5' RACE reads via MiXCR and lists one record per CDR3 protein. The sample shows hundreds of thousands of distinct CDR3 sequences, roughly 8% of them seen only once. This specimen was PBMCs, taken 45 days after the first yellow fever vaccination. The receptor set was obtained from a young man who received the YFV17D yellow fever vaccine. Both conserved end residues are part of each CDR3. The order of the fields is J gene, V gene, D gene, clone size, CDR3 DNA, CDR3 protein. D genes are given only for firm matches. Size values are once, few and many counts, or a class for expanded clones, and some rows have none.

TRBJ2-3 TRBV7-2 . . TGTGCCAGCAGCCAACTCCTCGATACGCAGTATTTT CASSQLLDTQYF
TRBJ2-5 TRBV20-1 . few TGCAGTGCTAGAGATCAAGGGTCTATGGCCCAGTACTTC CSARDQGSMAQYF
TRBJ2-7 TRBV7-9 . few TGTGCCAGCAGCTCCATCCCGGGGAGTGATTACGAGCAGTACTTC CASSSIPGSDYEQYF
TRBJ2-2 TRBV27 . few TGTGCCAGCAGTTTACAGATCACCGGGGAGCTGTTTTTT CASSLQITGELFF
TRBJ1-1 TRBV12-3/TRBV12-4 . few TGTGCCAGCGGAGGTCCCACAGGGAGGACTGAAGCTTTCTTT CASGGPTGRTEAFF
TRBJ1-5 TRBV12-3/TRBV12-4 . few TGTGCCAGCAGGCCCGGGACACTGCTCAATCAGCCCCAGCATTTT CASRPGTLLNQPQHF
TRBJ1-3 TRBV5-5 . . TGTGCCAGCAGCTTGGGCAGCATCTCTGGAAACACCATATATTTT CASSLGSISGNTIYF
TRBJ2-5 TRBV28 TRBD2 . TGTGCCAGCAGTTTACTAGCGGCAGAGACCCAGTACTTC CASSLLAAETQYF
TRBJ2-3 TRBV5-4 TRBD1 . TGTGCCAGCAGGGATCAGGGGGCCCCCACAGATACGCAGTATTTT CASRDQGAPTDTQYF
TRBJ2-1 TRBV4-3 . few TGCGCCAGCAGCCCATGGGTAGGGAACTACAATGAGCAGTTCTTC CASSPWVGNYNEQFF
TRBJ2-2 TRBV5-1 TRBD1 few TGCGCCAGCAGCCTCGGGACAGGGGACGGGGAGCTGTTTTTT CASSLGTGDGELFF
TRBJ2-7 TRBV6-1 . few TGTGCCAGCAGTAGAATGGTGGACCGTTCCTACGAGCAGTACTTC CASSRMVDRSYEQYF
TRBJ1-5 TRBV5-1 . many TGCGCCAGCAGCCCCGGGCCGGGCAATCAGCCCCAGCATTTT CASSPGPGNQPQHF
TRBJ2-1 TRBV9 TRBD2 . TGTGCCAGCAGCTCCGGGACTAGCGGGGGGGTTTACAATGAGCAGTTCTTC CASSSGTSGGVYNEQFF
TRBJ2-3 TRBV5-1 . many TGCGCCAGCAGGTCCGAAACCACAGATACGCAGTATTTT CASRSETTDTQYF
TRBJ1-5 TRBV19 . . TGTGCCAGTAGTCCACGAACTGAAGGCCAGCCCCAGCATTTT CASSPRTEGQPQHF
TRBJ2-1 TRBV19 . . TGTGCCAGTACACCGGGGGCCCCTTACAATGAGCAGTTCTTC CASTPGAPYNEQFF
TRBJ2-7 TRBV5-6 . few TGTGCCAGCAGCTCAAGGGGAGCAGGGGTCGGCGTCGAGCAGTACTTC CASSSRGAGVGVEQYF
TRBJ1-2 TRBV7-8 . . TGTGCCAGCTCACAACTTGGGTTTTTCACCTTC CASSQLGFFTF
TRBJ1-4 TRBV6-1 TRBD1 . TGTGCCAGCAAAACAAGGACAGGGTCAAGACTCGGTGAAAAACTGTTTTTT CASKTRTGSRLGEKLFF
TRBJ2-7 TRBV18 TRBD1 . TGTGCCAGCTCACTAGGACAGGGTTACCTCTACGAGCAGTACTTC CASSLGQGYLYEQYF
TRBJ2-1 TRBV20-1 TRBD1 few TGCAGTGCTCCTAGTACAGGGGCCAATGAGCAGTTCTTC CSAPSTGANEQFF
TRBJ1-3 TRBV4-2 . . TGTGCCAGCAGCCAAGCGGAGCGTAACTCTGGAAACACCATATATTTT CASSQAERNSGNTIYF
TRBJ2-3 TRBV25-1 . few TGTGCCAGCAGTGAATACGCAGCGGGGACACGCACAGATACGCAGTATTTT CASSEYAAGTRTDTQYF
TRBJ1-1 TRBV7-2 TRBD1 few TGTGCCAGCAGCTTAATGGGCAGGGGGCGGGATAACACTGAAGCTTTCTTT CASSLMGRGRDNTEAFF
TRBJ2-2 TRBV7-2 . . TGTGCCAGCAGCTTGCAGGGCCAGAACGGGGAGCTGTTTTTT CASSLQGQNGELFF
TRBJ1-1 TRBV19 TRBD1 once TGTGCCAGTAAACGACAGGGGGCCACTGAAGCTTTCTTT CASKRQGATEAFF
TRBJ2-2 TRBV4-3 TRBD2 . TGCGCCAGCAGCCAAGATTCCCTTGGGGCGGGGGGCACCGGGGAGCTGTTTTTT CASSQDSLGAGGTGELFF
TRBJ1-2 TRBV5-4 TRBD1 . TGTGCCAGCACTGTCGGGGACAGGTTCGACTATGGCTACACCTTC CASTVGDRFDYGYTF
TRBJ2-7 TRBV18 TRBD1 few TGTGCCAGCTCACCAGGGACAGGGCGAGGTTTGGGGTCCTACGAGCAGTACTTC CASSPGTGRGLGSYEQYF
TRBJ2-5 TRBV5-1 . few TGCGCCAGCAGCTTGAGTTGGGGGAAAGAGACCCAGTACTTC CASSLSWGKETQYF
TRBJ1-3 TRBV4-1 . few TGCGCCAGCAGCCCGAACGATAGGGCCTCTGGAAACACCATATATTTT CASSPNDRASGNTIYF
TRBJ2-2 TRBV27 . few TGTGCCAGCAGGTGGAAGTACGACACCGGGGAGCTGTTTTTT CASRWKYDTGELFF
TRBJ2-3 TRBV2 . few TGTGCCAGCAGTGATGAGAGAGCAGATACGCAGTATTTT CASSDERADTQYF
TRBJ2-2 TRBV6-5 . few TGTGCCAGCAGTTACTTGAGGGCCACCGGGGAGCTGTTTTTT CASSYLRATGELFF
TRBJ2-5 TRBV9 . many TGTGCCAGCAGCCCTGGGACTTTCCAAGAGACCCAGTACTTC CASSPGTFQETQYF
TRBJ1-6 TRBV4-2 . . TGTGCCAGCACCTCAAGGGGGGGACTGGCGGGTTCACCCCTCCACTTT CASTSRGGLAGSPLHF
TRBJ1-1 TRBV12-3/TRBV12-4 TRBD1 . TGTGCCAGCAGTTTAGGCAGGGGGCCAGAGAACACTGAAGCTTTCTTT CASSLGRGPENTEAFF
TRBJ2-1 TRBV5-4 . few TGTGCCAGCAGCTTGGAAGGGGGGGGCTACTACAATGAGCAGTTCTTC CASSLEGGGYYNEQFF
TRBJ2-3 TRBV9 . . TGTGCCAGCAGCGCTCGCGAACTCCTAGGGCTAGGCACAGATACGCAGTATTTT CASSARELLGLGTDTQYF